This TCR beta chain was captured by sequencing in a study of blood T cell repertoires in COVID-19. About the research overall: There were acute and convalescent COVID-19 samples, and they came from the United States, Italy and Spain. PBMCs, B-cell-depleted T cells, or T cells provided the cDNA or gDNA that made up the material.

Seattle patients were enrolled during active infection and followed longitudinally. Unmatched junction bases numbered 8, after V lost 2 bases and J lost 1 base. The V gene's germline CDR1 is SGHDT and CDR2 YYEEEE. This CDR3 contains 18 residues. In the authors' methods: By means of reference gene primer amplification, nucleated cell counts were estimated. Here immunoSEQ multiplex PCR was the method, and the copy in TCRdb shows in-frame clones only, minus some. D and trimming come from the DNA, and the V and J calls and clone size come from that table. The repertoire holds 150,000 or so clones, approximately 85% seen once, with under 6.5% in the top ten.

J is TRBJ2-3 and V is TRBV5-6; 12 bases align to TRBD2. Sequencing input: peripheral blood. This TCR came from a woman aged 50 to 60 with COVID-19, enrolled during active disease. The CDR3 coding sequence is TGTGCCAGCAGCTTCCTAGCGGGGGGGTTTGCAGGCACAGATACGCAGTATTTT. It is translated as CASSFLAGGFAGTDTQYF.